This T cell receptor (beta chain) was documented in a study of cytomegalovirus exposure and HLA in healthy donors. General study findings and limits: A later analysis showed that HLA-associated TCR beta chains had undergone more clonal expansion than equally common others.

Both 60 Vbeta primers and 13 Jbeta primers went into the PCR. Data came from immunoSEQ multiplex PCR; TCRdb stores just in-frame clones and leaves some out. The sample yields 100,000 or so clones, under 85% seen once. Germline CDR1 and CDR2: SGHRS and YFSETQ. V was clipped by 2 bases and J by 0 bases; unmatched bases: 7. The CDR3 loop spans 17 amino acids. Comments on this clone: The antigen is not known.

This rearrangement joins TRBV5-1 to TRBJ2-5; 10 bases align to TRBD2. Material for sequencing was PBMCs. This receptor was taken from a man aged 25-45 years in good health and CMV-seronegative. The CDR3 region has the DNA TGCGCCAGCAGCTTCGGGCTAGCGGGAGCACACCAAGAGACCCAGTACTTC. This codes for CASSFGLAGAHQETQYF.